There are many counts of the clone carrying this T cell receptor (beta chain). Its matching antigen is unknown. The authors ran a second PCR of about 7 to 11 cycles using a sample-barcoded 5' primer and a J-beta primer mix. The template-switch adaptor, which had 12 random nucleotides, put a tag on each cDNA molecule. Each CDR3 protein is one row after TCRdb ran MiXCR on the 5' RACE reads. The repertoire includes approximately 1.5 million distinct CDR3 sequences, 30% to 35% of them detected once, and around 10% sits in the top ten. Each donor gave 9.5 to 10 milliliters of peripheral blood. Trimming removed 3 bases from V and 10 bases from J; junction bases left unmatched: 7. The CDR3 has 13 residues. CDR1 is SQVTM and CDR2 is ANQGSEA in the germline V gene. These data belong to a study of blood T cells in healthy people across ages. Study-level findings and limits: For the donors, CMV status was unknown and possibly confounded expanded clonotype changes.

Sample: blood. The clonotype was recovered from a woman aged 25-40 years in good health. The chain employs TRBV29-1 and TRBJ2-3, with 10 bases fitting TRBD2. As DNA, the CDR3 is TGCAGCGTTGATCCCTCTAGCGGGAGTGCGCAGTATTTT. It codes for CSVDPSSGSAQYF.